Listed here are 11 T cell receptor beta chains from one sample, sequenced in a study of T cell responses to AZD1222 COVID-19 vaccine. Data came from immunoSEQ multiplex PCR; TCRdb stores just in-frame clones and leaves some out. The sample holds about 130,000 clones, 93% seen once. This specimen was peripheral blood, taken on day 0 of AZD1222 vaccination. These receptors were obtained from an adult in good health.

V usage is TRBV6-4 and J usage is TRBJ2-3, with D hard to call. The CDR3 covers 14 residues. CDR1 is MRHNA, CDR2 SNTAGT, per germline. Trimming took off 9 bases at V and 2 bases at J, with 15 bases between the two ends. CDR3 region: CASEAPGNTDTQYF. The DNA of the CDR3 is TGTGCCAGTGAGGCCCCCGGAAACACAGATACGCAGTATTTT.

This clone was seen a single time. Additional DNA sequences in this sample encode the identical CDR3. V and J are TRBV7-2 and TRBJ2-7; 8 bases match TRBD2. Germline trimming cut 2 bases from V and 0 bases from J; bases unmatched to any gene: 3. CDR1 is SGHTA and CDR2 is FQGNSA in the germline V gene. CDR3 length: 15 residues. CDR3 amino acids: CASSLTSGSSYEQYF. The CDR3, as DNA: TGTGCCAGCAGCTTAACTAGCGGAAGCTCCTACGAGCAGTACTTC.

The V call is TRBV7-3, the J call TRBJ1-2; no clear D gene. The CDR3 covers 13 residues. Germline CDR1 is SGHTA and CDR2 is FQGTGA. V lost 0 bases, J lost 8 bases, and 10 bases lay in between. The chain's CDR3 is CASSLTGRGGYTF. CDR3 sequence (DNA): TGTGCCAGCAGCTTAACAGGGCGGGGAGGCTACACCTTC.

CDR3 nucleotide sequence: TGTGCCAGCAGTTTTTCAAAGGGTCAGCCCCAGCATTTT. As protein: CASSFSKGQPQHF. J is TRBJ1-5 and V is TRBV27, with D hard to call. The CDR3 is 13 residues long. The germline CDR1 and CDR2 sequences are MNHEY and SMNVEV (reference sequence). Trimming stripped 3 bases from V and 6 bases from J, with 9 bases between.

This clone is a singleton in its sample. The rearrangement uses TRBV10-3 and TRBJ1-6; 9 bases match TRBD1. CDR1 is ENHRY and CDR2 is SYGVKD in the germline V gene. The CDR3 has 13 residues. J was trimmed by 10 bases and V by 10 bases; bases with no gene match: 8. This chain's CDR3 is CASGTGTGSPLHF. The CDR3 bases are TGTGCCAGCGGGACAGGGACGGGATCACCCCTCCACTTT.

CDR3 in DNA: TGCGCCAGCTCGTCCGTCATGGGGCTTGAGCAGTTCTTC. This encodes CASSSVMGLEQFF. J is TRBJ2-1 and V is TRBV5-1, with D possibly matching TRBD1 (5 bases). V gave up 7 bases and J gave up 9 bases, with 17 bases separating them. CDR1 SGHRS and CDR2 YFSETQ come from the germline V gene. The CDR3 runs 13 residues. The full variable domain, rest sourced from reference TRBV5-1 and TRBJ2-1, is KAGVTQTPRYLIKTRGQQVTLSCSPISGHRSVSWYQQTPGQGLQFLFEYFSETQRNKGNFPGRFSGRQFSNSRSEMNVSTLELGDSALYLCASSSVMGLEQFFGPGTRLTVL.

The chain recombines TRBV6-6 with TRBJ1-5, with D perhaps TRBD1 (6 bases). CDR3 length: 14 amino acids. Looked up from germline, CDR1 is MNHNY and CDR2 is SVGAGI (reference sequence). Trimming took 0 bases from V and 6 from J, leaving 9 bases between them. This CDR3 reads CASSYSTGSQPQHF. As DNA, the CDR3 is TGTGCCAGCAGTTACTCCACAGGGTCTCAGCCCCAGCATTTT.

V usage is TRBV5-1 and J usage is TRBJ2-1; D unresolved. The V gene's germline CDR1 is SGHRS and CDR2 YFSETQ. V shed 3 bases and J shed 1 base, with 11 bases lying between them. The CDR3 spans 15 residues. Written as DNA, the CDR3 is TGCGCCAGCAGCTCGGATAGTGGTTCCTACAATGAGCAGTTCTTC. Protein sequence: CASSSDSGSYNEQFF.

The rearrangement uses TRBV6-5 and TRBJ1-1; tentative D call: TRBD1 (5 bases). The V and J ends lost 8 bases and 5 bases respectively, with 9 bases between them. The CDR3 has 11 amino acids. Germline CDR1 is MNHEY and CDR2 is SVGAGI. This CDR3 reads CASDRGTEAFF. CDR3 bases: TGTGCCAGCGACCGGGGGACTGAAGCTTTCTTT.

This clone was observed once. This sequence joins TRBV5-8 and TRBJ1-1, with a possible D match to TRBD1 (5 bases). V was clipped by 1 base and J by 2 bases, with 12 bases between them. Germline-derived CDR1 and CDR2 are SGHTS and YDEGEE. The length of the CDR3 is 15 residues. The CDR3: CASSLYQGINTEAFF. CDR3 nucleotides: TGTGCCAGCAGCTTGTATCAGGGCATCAACACTGAAGCTTTCTTT.

The genes are TRBV3-1 (or the pseudogene TRBV3-2) and TRBJ2-7; D is ambiguous. Germline values: CDR1 LGHDT, CDR2 YNNKEL (reference sequence). Trimming shortened V by 4 bases and J by 2 bases, and 3 bases separated the two germline ends. The CDR3 has 11 residues. As DNA, the CDR3 is TGTGCCAGCAGCCGAGCCTACGAGCAGTACTTC. Protein product: CASSRAYEQYF.